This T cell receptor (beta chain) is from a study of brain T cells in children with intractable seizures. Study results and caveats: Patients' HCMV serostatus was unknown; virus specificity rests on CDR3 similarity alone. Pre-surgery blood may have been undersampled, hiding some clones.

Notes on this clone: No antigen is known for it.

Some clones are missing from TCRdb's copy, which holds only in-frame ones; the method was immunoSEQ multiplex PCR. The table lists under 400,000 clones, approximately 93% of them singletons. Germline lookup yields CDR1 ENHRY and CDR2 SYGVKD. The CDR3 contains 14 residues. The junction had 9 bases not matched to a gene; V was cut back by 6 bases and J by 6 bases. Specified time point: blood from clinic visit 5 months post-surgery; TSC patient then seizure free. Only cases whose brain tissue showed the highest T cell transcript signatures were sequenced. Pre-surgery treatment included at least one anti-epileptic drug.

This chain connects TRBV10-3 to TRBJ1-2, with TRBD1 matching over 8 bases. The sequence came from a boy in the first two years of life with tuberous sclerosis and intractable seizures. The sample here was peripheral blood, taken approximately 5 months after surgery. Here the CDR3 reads CAIRIRQGTHGYTF. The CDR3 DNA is TGTGCCATCAGGATACGACAGGGGACCCATGGCTACACCTTC.